This TCR beta chain was identified in a study of long-term antiretroviral therapy in people with HIV. As for the study in general: About a decade before 2015, the earliest samples were taken when ART was typically delayed.

General study results and limits: Information on adherence, resistance and therapy changes was unavailable.

Concerning this clone: What it binds is unknown.

The run of the v3.0 immunoSEQ assay was at survey level. Profiled with immunoSEQ multiplex PCR; TCRdb holds only in-frame clones, not every one. The table shows some 23,000 clones, with just over 90% occurring only once. The TCR was taken from a woman in her thirties or forties with HIV. Source: unsorted PBMCs, taken 7.6 years after starting antiretroviral therapy.

The chain's CDR3 is CASSNGATDTQYF. The CDR3 DNA sequence: TGTGCCAGCAGCAACGGGGCCACAGATACGCAGTATTTT. The rearrangement uses TRBV7-6 and TRBJ2-3, with D perhaps TRBD1 or TRBD2 (5 bases each). The CDR3 totals 13 residues. The V gene lost 5 bases and the J gene lost 2 bases, with 8 bases spanning the gap. Germline assignment: CDR1 SGHVS and CDR2 FNYEAQ.